This T cell receptor (beta chain) was profiled in a study of neoadjuvant anti-PD-1 for oral cavity cancer. Profiling relied on immunoSEQ multiplex PCR, and the TCRdb table lists in-frame clones only, not all of them. The sample records 20,000 to 25,000 clones, 45% being singletons. Germline trimming cut 9 bases from V and 3 bases from J; bases unmatched to any gene: 8. Germline V gives CDR1 SGHDT, CDR2 YYEEEE. The CDR3 is 14 amino acids. Indicated time point: after neoadjuvant nivolumab, at surgical resection. The source was tumor tissue, collected after nivolumab (anti-PD-1) treatment. The TCR sequence derives from a person aged 35-79 years with oral cavity squamous cell carcinoma. The rearrangement joins TRBV5-6 to TRBJ2-2; 7 nucleotides agree with TRBD1. In DNA form, the CDR3 reads TGTGCCACCATGACAGGGCCGGACACCGGGGAGCTGTTTTTT. This translates into CATMTGPDTGELFF.